A selection of T cell receptor beta chains follows, all from one sample in a study of preoperative IRX-2 immunotherapy in early breast cancer. This table comes from immunoSEQ multiplex PCR, and its TCRdb copy is limited to in-frame clones, with some not included. Of some 22,000 clones listed, approximately 90% were seen once; the top ten hold approximately 9%. The material sequenced was tumor tissue, taken after IRX-2 immunotherapy. These receptors came from a human donor with breast cancer. The conserved cysteine and the conserved F or W are not part of the CDR3 here.

j_call: TRBJ2-1; v_call: TRBV19; cdr3_aa: ASSLQGLDNEQF
j_call: TRBJ2-4; v_call: TRBV5-5; cdr3_aa: ASSLDLNIQY
j_call: TRBJ2-3; v_call: TRBV6-1; cdr3_aa: ASSPLAGGLDTQY
j_call: TRBJ2-2; v_call: TRBV6-6; cdr3_aa: ASSYEGARTGELF
j_call: TRBJ1-2; v_call: TRBV14; cdr3_aa: ASSQVGGQGYT
j_call: TRBJ1-1; v_call: TRBV6-5; cdr3_aa: ASSSQGHSEAF
j_call: TRBJ2-5; v_call: TRBV7-9; cdr3_aa: ASKGQGARGTQY
j_call: TRBJ2-1; v_call: TRBV5-6; cdr3_aa: ASTLAGTSSYNEQF
j_call: TRBJ2-2; v_call: TRBV4-3; cdr3_aa: ASSQGLQDPGELF
j_call: TRBJ1-4; v_call: TRBV7-9; cdr3_aa: ASSLGGGLTEKLF
j_call: TRBJ2-7; v_call: TRBV5-1; cdr3_aa: ASTQGTDTTYEQY
j_call: TRBJ1-4; v_call: TRBV6-5; cdr3_aa: ASSYSGGPANEKLF
j_call: TRBJ2-7; v_call: TRBV29-1; cdr3_aa: STCWGAGGYEQY
j_call: TRBJ1-2; v_call: TRBV19; cdr3_aa: ASRQGYGGYT
j_call: TRBJ1-6; v_call: TRBV6-5; cdr3_aa: ASSYSSDENSPLH
j_call: TRBJ2-1; v_call: TRBV7-8; cdr3_aa: ASSLAASGDNEQF
j_call: TRBJ2-2; v_call: TRBV27; cdr3_aa: ASSLKYTGELF
j_call: TRBJ1-1; v_call: TRBV2; cdr3_aa: ASSERAGSLGMNTEAF
j_call: TRBJ2-7; v_call: TRBV18; cdr3_aa: ASSPPAGAYEQY
j_call: TRBJ1-5; v_call: TRBV1; cdr3_aa: TSSLLGTSSNQPQH
j_call: TRBJ1-1; v_call: TRBV6-1; cdr3_aa: ASSEGIWANTEAF
j_call: TRBJ2-1; v_call: TRBV9; cdr3_aa: ASGGMSNEQF
j_call: TRBJ2-5; v_call: TRBV4-1; cdr3_aa: ASSQGTSGAQETQY
j_call: TRBJ1-3; v_call: TRBV5-5; cdr3_aa: ASSTGQGAGNTIY
j_call: TRBJ2-4; v_call: TRBV28; cdr3_aa: ASSFEGPFKNIQY
j_call: TRBJ1-6; v_call: TRBV5-8; cdr3_aa: ASSLSGSPLH
j_call: TRBJ1-1; v_call: TRBV7-8; cdr3_aa: ASSLGETEAF
j_call: TRBJ1-1; v_call: TRBV6-5; cdr3_aa: ASSYSLVRRAEAF
j_call: TRBJ2-7; v_call: TRBV28; cdr3_aa: ASSTTSGSLEQY
j_call: TRBJ2-2; v_call: TRBV11-2; cdr3_aa: ASSEQGPGELF
j_call: TRBJ2-1; v_call: TRBV5-4; cdr3_aa: ASSLDHNEQF
j_call: TRBJ2-1; v_call: TRBV29-1; cdr3_aa: SVARDMLYNEQF
j_call: TRBJ2-3; v_call: TRBV19; cdr3_aa: ASSEASPSTDTQY
j_call: TRBJ2-7; v_call: TRBV27; cdr3_aa: ASSYLDTNEQY
j_call: TRBJ2-3; v_call: TRBV5-5; cdr3_aa: ASSLVGLIKTDTQY
j_call: TRBJ1-5; v_call: TRBV10-3; cdr3_aa: AIGRDGNQPQH
j_call: TRBJ2-2; v_call: TRBV6-1; cdr3_aa: ASSEFGRGAGELF
j_call: TRBJ1-1; v_call: TRBV7-8; cdr3_aa: ASSLDRHTEAF
j_call: TRBJ2-5; v_call: TRBV19; cdr3_aa: ASSITSGGETQY
j_call: TRBJ1-1; v_call: TRBV7-2; cdr3_aa: VSSLQLNTEAF
j_call: TRBJ1-1; v_call: TRBV2; cdr3_aa: ASRYSGNTEAF
j_call: TRBJ1-5; v_call: TRBV28; cdr3_aa: ASSSAQRFYQPQH
j_call: TRBJ1-2; v_call: TRBV7-2; cdr3_aa: ASTRDSVGLGGYT
j_call: TRBJ1-1; v_call: TRBV4-1; cdr3_aa: ASSRPGSEAF
j_call: TRBJ2-2; v_call: TRBV6-6; cdr3_aa: ASRRTREAGELF